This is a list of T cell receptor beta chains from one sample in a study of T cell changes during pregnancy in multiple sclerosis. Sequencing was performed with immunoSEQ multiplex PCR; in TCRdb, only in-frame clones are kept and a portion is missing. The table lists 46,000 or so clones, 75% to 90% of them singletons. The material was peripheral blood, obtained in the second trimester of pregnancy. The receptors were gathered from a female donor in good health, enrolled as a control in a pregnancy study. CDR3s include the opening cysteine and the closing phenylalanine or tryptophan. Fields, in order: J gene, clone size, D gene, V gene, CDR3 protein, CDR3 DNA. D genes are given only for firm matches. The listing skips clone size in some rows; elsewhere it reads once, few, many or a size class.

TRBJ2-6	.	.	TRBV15	CATRAETGYSGANVLTF	TGTGCCACCAGGGCTGAGACAGGCTACTCTGGGGCCAACGTCCTGACTTTC
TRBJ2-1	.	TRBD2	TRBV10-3	CAIRREGSYNEQFF	TGTGCCATCCGGCGGGAGGGCTCCTACAATGAGCAGTTCTTC
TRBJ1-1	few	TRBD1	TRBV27	CASTTGGTEAFF	TGTGCCAGTACGACAGGGGGTACTGAAGCTTTCTTT
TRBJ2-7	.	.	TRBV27	CASSLAGGGYEQYF	TGTGCCAGCTCACTCGCAGGGGGAGGCTACGAGCAGTACTTC
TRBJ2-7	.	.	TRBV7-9	CASSPAQGINHEQYF	TGTGCCAGCAGCCCAGCGCAGGGGATAAACCACGAGCAGTACTTC
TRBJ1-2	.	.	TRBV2	CASSGTGYGYTF	TGTGCCAGCAGTGGCACGGGCTATGGCTACACCTTC
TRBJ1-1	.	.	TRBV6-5	CASSCNNRAGNTEAFF	TGTGCCAGCAGTTGTAACAACAGGGCAGGGAACACTGAAGCTTTCTTT
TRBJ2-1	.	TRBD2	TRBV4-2	CASSPGTSGANEQFF	TGTGCCAGCAGCCCAGGGACTAGCGGGGCCAATGAGCAGTTCTTC
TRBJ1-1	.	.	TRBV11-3	CASSLDGGLNTEAFF	TGTGCCAGCAGCTTAGATGGGGGGTTGAACACTGAAGCTTTCTTT
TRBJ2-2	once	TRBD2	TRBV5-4	CASSRGLAGGTTGELFF	TGTGCCAGCAGCAGGGGACTAGCGGGGGGTACCACCGGGGAGCTGTTTTTT